The source of this TCR beta chain is a study of T cell repertoires in cytomegalovirus infection. Study context: CMV infection together with matching HLA type was indicated by public TCR beta signatures.

This CDR3 is 13 amino acids long. The ends were cut back, 1 base at V and 2 bases at J, with 6 bases in the middle. Points from the study as a whole: The cumulative frequency of public TCR beta families identified carriers of CMV plus the relevant HLA. Clonotypes of TCR beta that were HLA-C-restricted and CMV-specific dominated the ex vivo response.

TCRdb re-derived calls from the reads in MiXCR, one entry per CDR3 protein. The top ten clones hold 8% of a sample with roughly 100,000 distinct CDR3 sequences, 16% of them seen once. As regards this clonotype: The antigen is undetermined.

This chain connects TRBV12-3 or TRBV12-4 to TRBJ2-7; D call uncertain. The receptor's source is a human donor in good health (CMV status not recorded). Some clones in this sample may be carry-over from other donors' samples. The material sequenced was PBMCs. CDR3 sequence reads: CASSLGVTYEQYF. DNA of the CDR3: TGTGCCAGCAGTTTAGGCGTAACCTACGAGCAGTACTTC.